This T cell receptor beta chain was found in a study of shared clonotypes between healthy human individuals. The CDR3 runs to 14 residues. V lost 3 bases to trimming and J lost 8 bases; unmatched junction nucleotides: 8. The germline gives CDR1 SGHRS, CDR2 YFSETQ. Points from the study as a whole: Inspection by rarefaction showed sorted-subset sequencing to be incomplete despite large depth. Sampling was confined to blood; repertoires within tissues likely differ.

Naive CD45RA+ and memory CD45RA-negative subsets were split from CD4+ cells. Using immunoSEQ multiplex PCR, the repertoire was profiled, and TCRdb retains in-frame clones only, with some absent. The table includes more than 1.2 million clones, approximately 98.5% detected once. Worth noting for this clone: Its antigen is undetermined.

The gene calls are TRBV5-1 and TRBJ2-3; 8 bases agree with TRBD2. The sample consisted of naive CD4+ T cells sorted from blood. This sample's subset: CD45RA+ positively selected. The receptor was derived from a man under 40 in good health. CDR3 protein: CASSYREGDGTQYF. Written as DNA, the CDR3 is TGCGCCAGCAGCTACCGGGAGGGCGATGGTACGCAGTATTTT.